The 27 T cell receptor beta chains given below trace back to one sample, sequenced in a study of blood T cell repertoires in COVID-19. Assay: immunoSEQ multiplex PCR; the TCRdb copy retains only in-frame clones and omits some. The sample has some 270,000 clones; more than 65% are singletons. Sequenced: peripheral blood. These receptors were obtained from a person between 65 and 80 years old with COVID-19, enrolled during active disease.

The genes are TRBV2 and TRBJ2-3, with 7 bases aligning to TRBD1. The trim removed 4 bases at V and 9 bases at J, leaving 7 bases unmatched. Germline CDR1 reads SNHLY; CDR2 reads FYNNEI. This CDR3 region has 13 residues. Written as DNA, the CDR3 is TGTGCCAGCAGTGGACAGGGTGAGGGCACGCAGTATTTT. It yields the protein CASSGQGEGTQYF.

This chain joins TRBV10-3 and TRBJ2-1; TRBD2 might be the D (6 bases). Per germline, CDR1 ENHRY and CDR2 SYGVKD. The CDR3 sequence is 14 residues long. The V and J ends lost 4 bases and 6 bases respectively, with 13 bases between them. DNA for the CDR3: TGTGCCATCAGTGGTTGGGGGGACTCCAATGAGCAGTTCTTC. Encoded protein: CAISGWGDSNEQFF.

The chain employs TRBV7-3 and TRBJ1-5, with 8 bases identical to TRBD1. The CDR3 extends over 17 amino acids. From germline, CDR1 is SGHTA and CDR2 FQGTGA. Germline trimming cut 5 bases from V and 3 bases from J; bases unmatched to any gene: 12. The CDR3 bases are TGTGCCAGCAGCCCCATCACGACGGACAGGGTCAATCAGCCCCAGCATTTT. Residues: CASSPITTDRVNQPQHF.

The genes are TRBV5-4 and TRBJ1-4, with D uncertain. There are 13 residues in the CDR3. Per germline, CDR1 SGHNT and CDR2 YYREEE (reference sequence). Trimming removed 0 bases from V and 8 bases from J, with 8 bases in between. The CDR3 spells CASSLGHGEKLFF. CDR3 sequence (DNA): TGTGCCAGCAGCTTGGGACATGGAGAAAAACTGTTTTTT.

V usage is TRBV19 and J usage is TRBJ2-3; weak D call: TRBD2 (6 bases). V lost 7 bases and J 3 bases, leaving 23 bases between the germline ends. CDR3 size: 17 residues. Germline lookup yields CDR1 LNHDA and CDR2 SQIVND (reference sequence). CDR3 in amino acids: CASNAEFEAGRTDTQYF. CDR3 coding DNA: TGTGCCAGTAATGCTGAGTTTGAGGCGGGGAGAACAGATACGCAGTATTTT.

Here the CDR3 reads CASSGHRACYGYTF. The CDR3, as DNA: TGTGCCAGCAGCGGGCACAGGGCATGTTATGGCTACACCTTC. This chain joins TRBV21-1 and TRBJ1-2; no DNA check was done on the table's D call, TRBD1. TRBV21-1 is an annotated pseudogene. The CDR3 length is 14 residues.

The chain links TRBV5-1 to TRBJ2-3; perhaps TRBD2 as D (5 bases). CDR1 is SGHRS, CDR2 YFSETQ, per germline. V was shortened by 5 bases and J by 1 base, with 8 bases between the two germline ends. The CDR3 sequence is 13 residues long. The CDR3 spells CASRERGTDTQYF. The CDR3 nucleotides read TGCGCCAGCAGAGAGAGGGGCACAGATACGCAGTATTTT.

CDR3 sequence: CASSLGTEQETQYF. The CDR3 DNA reads as TGTGCCAGCAGCTTGGGGACAGAACAAGAGACCCAGTACTTC. The chain joins TRBV7-2 to TRBJ2-5; TRBD1 agrees at 7 bases. V lost 3 bases, J lost 2 bases, and 3 bases stayed unmatched. The CDR3 is 14 residues long. Germline loops: CDR1 SGHTA, CDR2 FQGNSA. The full variable domain, rest sourced from reference TRBV7-2 and TRBJ2-5, is GAGVSQSPSNKVTEKGKDVELRCDPISGHTALYWYRQSLGQGLEFLIYFQGNSAPDKSGLPSDRFSAERTGGSVSTLTIQRTQQEDSAVYLCASSLGTEQETQYFGPGTRLLVL.

V usage is TRBV7-8 and J usage is TRBJ2-5; 8 positions agree with TRBD2. Trimming removed 3 bases from V and 3 bases from J; junction bases left unmatched: 9. The CDR3 spans 16 residues. Looked up from germline, CDR1 is SGHVS and CDR2 is FQNEAQ. CDR3 region: CASSFLLAEHKETQYF. CDR3 sequence (DNA): TGTGCCAGCAGCTTTTTACTAGCGGAGCATAAAGAGACCCAGTACTTC. The full variable domain, its missing parts supplied by reference TRBV7-8 and TRBJ2-5, is GAGVSQSPRYKVAKRGQDVALRCDPISGHVSLFWYQQALGQGPEFLTYFQNEAQLDKSGLPSDRFFAERPEGSVSTLKIQRTQQEDSAVYLCASSFLLAEHKETQYFGPGTRLLVL.

The chain joins TRBV2 to TRBJ2-5; TRBD2 matches at 14 bases. The CDR3 sequence is 17 residues long. Losses at the gene ends were 4 bases for V and 2 bases for J; bases not matched to a gene: 6. Germline CDR1 and CDR2: SNHLY and FYNNEI. In nucleotides, the CDR3 is TGTGCCAGCAGTGGACTAGCGGGAGGGCCGAGTCAAGAGACCCAGTACTTC. It encodes CASSGLAGGPSQETQYF.

The CDR3 sequence is CASSSDRGRGDGELFF. CDR3 nucleotides: TGTGCCAGCAGCTCCGACAGGGGGCGCGGGGACGGGGAGCTGTTTTTT. The rearrangement joins TRBV7-8 to TRBJ2-2; 10 positions agree with TRBD1. There are 16 residues in the CDR3. V shed 4 bases and J 7 bases; nucleotides not matched to a gene: 9. From germline, CDR1 is SGHVS and CDR2 FQNEAQ.

For the CDR3, the DNA is TGTGCCTGGAGTGTACGTATACCCCGGGGGATAGGGAACACTGAAGCTTTCTTT. Its translation is CAWSVRIPRGIGNTEAFF. The chain combines TRBV30 with TRBJ1-1; a weak D match, TRBD1 (5 bases). The V end was cut by 0 bases, the J end by 1 base, with 21 bases between. In germline, CDR1 is GTSNPN, CDR2 SVGIG (reference sequence). There are 18 residues in the CDR3.

This chain connects TRBV9 to TRBJ1-4; TRBD1 might be the D (6 bases). The V and J ends lost 3 bases and 6 bases respectively, with 18 bases between them. Germline V gene lookup returns CDR1 SGDLS and CDR2 YYNGEE. This CDR3 has 16 amino acids. The CDR3 loop is CASSGTGTARDEKLFF. In nucleotides, the CDR3 is TGTGCCAGCAGCGGAACAGGGACCGCTCGTGATGAAAAACTGTTTTTT.

The chain is built from TRBV9 and TRBJ2-6; 12 nucleotides align to TRBD1. The ends lost 4 bases at V and 2 bases at J; junction bases unmatched: 10. From germline, CDR1 is SGDLS and CDR2 YYNGEE. This CDR3 is 19 amino acids long. CDR3 nucleotides: TGTGCCAGCAGCAAGAGCACCGGGACAGGGGGCGCTGGGGCCAACGTCCTGACTTTC. Protein: CASSKSTGTGGAGANVLTF.

The chain has TRBV9 and TRBJ2-3, with 10 bases matching TRBD2. This CDR3 comprises 17 residues. V lost 8 bases to trimming and J lost 0 bases; unmatched junction nucleotides: 12. Germline-derived CDR1 and CDR2 are SGDLS and YYNGEE. The CDR3 DNA sequence: TGTGCCAGTACGGAGCGGGGGGGACTACTTAGCACAGATACGCAGTATTTT. This sequence encodes CASTERGGLLSTDTQYF.

The V call is TRBV18, the J call TRBJ2-1, with TRBD2 matching over 11 bases. Germline V lookup: CDR1 KGHSH, CDR2 LQKENI. There are 15 residues in the CDR3. The V and J ends lost 3 bases and 5 bases, in that order; junction bases with no gene match: 3. DNA of the CDR3: TGTGCCAGCTCACCTAGCGGGAGGGCGCACAATGAGCAGTTCTTC. Translating gives CASSPSGRAHNEQFF. Looking up the rest from reference TRBV18 and TRBJ2-1 gives the full variable domain: NAGVMQNPRHLVRRRGQEARLRCSPMKGHSHVYWYRQLPEEGLKFMVYLQKENIIDESGMPKERFSAEFPKEGPSILRIQQVVRGDSAAYFCASSPSGRAHNEQFFGPGTRLTVL.

The J gene is TRBJ1-5, the V gene TRBV10-1; D is ambiguous. Germline CDR1 WNHNN, CDR2 SYGVQD (reference sequence). V was shortened by 7 bases and J by 5 bases, with 15 bases between the two germline ends. This CDR3 has 14 residues. Here the CDR3 DNA reads TGCGCCAGCACCAGATTGACCGGGGATCAGCCCCAGCATTTT. It translates to CASTRLTGDQPQHF.

This chain connects TRBV18 to TRBJ2-7; tentative D call: TRBD1 (9 bases). V was cut by 6 bases and J by 7 bases, with 19 bases left in between. The CDR3 length is 14 residues. Germline V gene data show CDR1 as KGHSH and CDR2 as LQKENI. The CDR3 bases are TGTGCCAGCTCTAGCGGGACAGGGTATGGGGAGCAGTACTTC. Protein: CASSSGTGYGEQYF.

This clone came up once. The chain couples TRBV7-9 to TRBJ2-1, with TRBD1 identical over 9 bases. In germline, CDR1 is SEHNR, CDR2 FQNEAQ (reference sequence). The CDR3 is 13 residues long. Trimming cost V 3 bases and J 9 bases; bases outside gene matches: 3. CDR3 sequence reads: CASSFGTGTEQFF. DNA of the CDR3: TGTGCCAGCAGCTTCGGGACAGGGACTGAGCAGTTCTTC.

This clone appeared a single time. The chain is built from TRBV7-9 and TRBJ1-1; D ambiguous. The CDR3 consists of 14 residues. Trimming cost V 5 bases and J 0 bases, with 10 bases left between them. Germline loops: CDR1 SEHNR, CDR2 FQNEAQ (reference sequence). CDR3 coding DNA: TGTGCCAGCAGCGGTGGAGGGATGAACACTGAAGCTTTCTTT. It yields the protein CASSGGGMNTEAFF.

This chain joins TRBV28 and TRBJ1-2; D possibly corresponds to TRBD1 (5 bases). CDR1 and CDR2 (germline): MDHEN, SYDVKM. CDR3 length: 14 amino acids. Trimming took off 7 bases at V and 5 bases at J, with 17 bases between the two ends. The CDR3 here is CASTIRGSFYGYTF. In nucleotides, the CDR3 is TGTGCCAGCACCATCCGGGGGAGCTTTTATGGCTACACCTTC.

This clone occurred many times. This chain connects TRBV6-5 to TRBJ1-5, with TRBD1 as a possible D gene (6 bases). The CDR3 covers 14 residues. The germline V and J ends were trimmed by 7 bases and 2 bases, with 12 bases remaining between them. In germline, CDR1 is MNHEY, CDR2 SVGAGI. The CDR3 loop is CASKRRGGNQPQHF. Written as DNA, the CDR3 is TGTGCCAGCAAGCGCAGGGGCGGCAATCAGCCCCAGCATTTT.

V is TRBV15 and J is TRBJ1-5, with 7 bases fitting TRBD1. V lost 0 bases and J lost 2; bases outside the gene matches: 7. This CDR3 is 17 amino acids long. CDR1 is LNHNV, CDR2 YYDKDF, per germline (reference sequence). The CDR3 DNA sequence: TGTGCCACCAGCAGAGATTGGGCAGGGGGAGGCAATCAGCCCCAGCATTTT. This gives the protein CATSRDWAGGGNQPQHF.

The chain employs TRBV5-1 and TRBJ2-7; 14 positions match TRBD2. CDR1 is SGHRS, CDR2 YFSETQ, per germline. J gave up 4 bases and V 3 bases, and 3 bases lay outside the gene matches. The CDR3 totals 15 residues. CDR3 DNA: TGCGCCAGCAGCTCCGGGACTAGCGGGGGATACGAGCAGTACTTC. Its translation: CASSSGTSGGYEQYF. The full variable domain, completed using reference TRBV5-1 and TRBJ2-7, is KAGVTQTPRYLIKTRGQQVTLSCSPISGHRSVSWYQQTPGQGLQFLFEYFSETQRNKGNFPGRFSGRQFSNSRSEMNVSTLELGDSALYLCASSSGTSGGYEQYFGPGTRLTVT.

Only a few counts were recorded for this clone. The chain uses TRBV6-2 or TRBV6-3 and TRBJ2-7; 13 bases line up with TRBD2. Per the germline V gene, CDR1 is MNHEY and CDR2 is SVGEGT. Trimming at V came to 2 bases and at J to 4 bases, leaving 5 bases not matched to a gene. This CDR3 region has 16 residues. The CDR3 DNA reads TGTGCCAGCAGTTACGGACTAGCGGGGGAAGCATACGAGCAGTACTTC. Residues: CASSYGLAGEAYEQYF.

This chain connects TRBV6-5 to TRBJ2-7, with D possibly TRBD1 on 6 matching bases. The length of the CDR3 is 12 residues. Germline V gene sequence: CDR1 MNHEY, CDR2 SVGAGI. The ends were cut back, 6 bases at V and 3 bases at J, with 9 bases in the middle. The CDR3 protein is CASRETGYEQYF. The DNA of the CDR3 is TGTGCCAGCAGGGAGACAGGCTACGAGCAGTACTTC.

The chain links TRBV5-1 to TRBJ2-3; 9 bases are a match to TRBD2. The CDR3 consists of 15 residues. CDR1 and CDR2 (germline): SGHRS, YFSETQ. Unmatched junction bases numbered 8, after V lost 3 bases and J lost 6 bases. The CDR3 nucleotides are TGCGCCAGCAGCTATCGCGGGGGGGGTCTGGATACGCAGTATTTT. Its translation: CASSYRGGGLDTQYF.